The clone carrying this T cell receptor (beta chain) appeared once. Its target is not known. The sample comes from a study of T cell responses to AZD1222 COVID-19 vaccine. Study findings and constraints: The study found vaccine-associated CD4 TCRs spanning spike, dominant at 160-218 and 743-854. Clonal diversity may have been underestimated in mostly white British donors. Reportedly, nearly half the spike-specific TCRs target unmutated variant regions.

V lost 6 bases and J lost 4; bases outside the gene matches: 2. Germline values: CDR1 SNHLY, CDR2 FYNNEI. The CDR3 sequence is 14 residues long. Some clones are missing from TCRdb's copy, which holds only in-frame ones; the method was immunoSEQ multiplex PCR. In the table there are more than 140,000 clones, approximately 88% of which are singletons. The clonotype comes from an adult in good health. The chain is built from TRBV2 and TRBJ2-1; 11 bases map to TRBD2. The sample here was peripheral blood, taken on day 0 of MenACWY control vaccination. This CDR3 reads CASRGLAAYNEQFF. The CDR3 DNA reads TGTGCCAGCAGGGGACTAGCGGCATACAATGAGCAGTTCTTC.